These 19 T cell receptor beta chains came from one sample sequenced in a study of cytomegalovirus exposure and HLA in healthy donors. PCR involved 60 Vbeta and 13 Jbeta primers. The protocol was immunoSEQ multiplex PCR, while the TCRdb copy is restricted to in-frame clones and leaves out a portion. The sample carries fewer than 120,000 clones, over 65% recorded once. Sequenced sample: PBMCs. These receptors came from a man aged 25-45 years in good health and CMV-seropositive.

This chain links TRBV28 with TRBJ2-5; 7 bases line up with TRBD1. The DNA end favors TRBJ2-7, so the J call may be wrong. From germline, CDR1 is MDHEN and CDR2 SYDVKM. The CDR3 loop spans 13 amino acids. DNA for the CDR3: TGTGCCAGCATGGGCAGGGGGAACTACGAGCAGTACTTC. Encoded protein: CASMGRGNYEQYF.

The chain recombines TRBV5-5 with TRBJ1-1; D ambiguous. CDR3 length equals 14 residues. The V gene lost 0 bases and the J gene lost 1 base, with 7 bases spanning the gap. Germline V CDR1 and CDR2: SGHKS, YYEKEE (reference sequence). CDR3 residues: CASSLDQWNTEAFF. CDR3 coding DNA: TGTGCCAGCAGCTTGGACCAGTGGAACACTGAAGCTTTCTTT.

The chain links TRBV5-4 to TRBJ2-6; D gene unclear. The CDR3 is 16 amino acids. From germline, CDR1 is SGHNT and CDR2 YYREEE (reference sequence). Trimming left V 0 bases short and J 0 bases short, with 7 bases between. CDR3 sequence (DNA): TGTGCCAGCAGCTTGGTAGTGCTCTCTGGGGCCAACGTCCTGACTTTC. It yields the protein CASSLVVLSGANVLTF.

The chain has TRBV7-9 and TRBJ2-5, with 9 nucleotides matching TRBD1. The J call may be faulty, since TRBJ2-7 better matches the DNA end. The CDR3 runs to 15 residues. Germline V CDR1 and CDR2: SEHNR, FQNEAQ (reference sequence). The chain's CDR3 is CASSPGQGGRYEQYF. CDR3 DNA: TGTGCCAGCAGCCCGGGACAGGGAGGGAGGTACGAGCAGTACTTC.

The chain combines TRBV30 with TRBJ2-1; TRBD2 aligns across 10 bases. This CDR3 has 14 amino acids. V trimming: 3 bases; J trimming: 13 bases; junction bases outside the gene matches: 12. The germline CDR1 and CDR2 sequences are GTSNPN and SVGIG (reference sequence). CDR3: CAWRSIASGGHQFF. CDR3 in DNA: TGTGCCTGGAGAAGTATAGCTAGCGGGGGCCATCAGTTCTTC.

This clone showed up just a few times. The chain recombines TRBV6-5 with TRBJ2-5; TRBD1 might be the D (5 bases). The CDR3 totals 12 residues. The germline V gene has CDR1 MNHEY and CDR2 SVGAGI. V was trimmed by 8 bases and J by 1 base, leaving 8 bases between them. CDR3 nucleotide sequence: TGTGCCAGCGGGGCACTCCAAGAGACCCAGTACTTC. It encodes CASGALQETQYF.

Concerning this clone itself: The CDR3 carries no conserved terminal phenylalanine or tryptophan, so it likely arises from a read error. The CDR3 loop reads CASSQGSRGGYTL. Here the CDR3 DNA reads TGTGCCAGCAGCCAAGGTTCCCGGGGAGGCTACACCCTC. The chain couples TRBV14 to TRBJ1-2, with unresolved D. The CDR3 extends over 13 amino acids. Per the germline V gene, CDR1 is SGHDN and CDR2 is FVKESK. V dropped 1 base and J dropped 8 bases, with 11 bases sitting between them.

This clone was picked up one time. The chain is built from TRBV7-6 and TRBJ2-1, with TRBD2 matching 9 bases. The CDR3 sequence is 17 residues long. V gave up 5 bases and J gave up 7 bases; unmatched junction bases: 15. Germline V gives CDR1 SGHVS, CDR2 FNYEAQ. CDR3: CASSLAPTSGHWNEQFF. CDR3 nucleotides: TGTGCCAGCAGCCTGGCCCCCACTAGCGGGCATTGGAATGAGCAGTTCTTC.

The rearrangement uses TRBV7-9 and TRBJ1-3; TRBD1 agrees at 7 bases. Losses at the gene ends were 5 bases for V and 5 bases for J; bases not matched to a gene: 9. The CDR3 is made up of 15 amino acids. CDR1 and CDR2 from the germline V gene are SEHNR and FQNEAQ (reference sequence). The chain's CDR3 is CASSPGQGERNTIYF. Written as DNA, the CDR3 is TGTGCCAGCAGCCCCGGCCAGGGGGAAAGAAACACCATATATTTT.

This chain uses TRBV4-2 with TRBJ2-1; 10 positions agree with TRBD2. CDR3 length: 16 amino acids. Per the germline V gene, CDR1 is LGHNA and CDR2 is YNFKEQ. Trimming cost V 1 base and J 8 bases; bases outside gene matches: 8. The CDR3 here is CASSQVAAGGDYEQFF. The CDR3 DNA is TGTGCCAGCAGCCAAGTGGCAGCGGGGGGGGACTATGAGCAGTTCTTC.

This clone appeared a single time. V and J are TRBV7-9 and TRBJ1-4, with 7 positions matching TRBD1. This CDR3 contains 15 residues. Trimming removed 6 bases from V and 0 bases from J; junction bases left unmatched: 4. Germline loops: CDR1 SEHNR, CDR2 FQNEAQ (reference sequence). The CDR3 coding sequence is TGTGCCAGCAGTCCCAGGGGGGCAACTAATGAAAAACTGTTTTTT. Translation gives CASSPRGATNEKLFF.

J is TRBJ2-5 and V is TRBV29-1; perhaps TRBD2 as D (5 bases). Germline values: CDR1 SQVTM, CDR2 ANQGSEA. Trimming cost V 7 bases and J 7 bases, with 13 bases left between them. The CDR3 loop spans 11 amino acids. CDR3 bases: TGCAGCGGAGGGAAATCATGGACCCAGTACTTC. Translation: CSGGKSWTQYF.

The chain has TRBV19 and TRBJ1-3, with a tentative D call TRBD1 (5 bases). The germline V gene has CDR1 LNHDA and CDR2 SQIVND (reference sequence). The ends were cut back, 3 bases at V and 2 bases at J, with 11 bases in the middle. The CDR3 totals 15 residues. CDR3 sequence: CASSMGLNAGNTIYF. CDR3 DNA: TGTGCCAGTAGTATGGGACTGAATGCTGGAAACACCATATATTTT.

V usage is TRBV5-3 and J usage is TRBJ1-1; unclear D gene. TRBV5-3 is annotated as an ORF whose role is uncertain. Trimming took off 0 bases at V and 0 bases at J, with 9 bases between the two ends. The CDR3 totals 15 residues. Here the CDR3 reads CARSLAGSLNTEAFF. DNA for the CDR3: TGTGCCAGAAGCTTGGCCGGGTCTCTGAACACTGAAGCTTTCTTT.

This chain joins TRBV21-1 and TRBJ1-1; the table's D call TRBD1 went unverified against the DNA. TRBV21-1 constitutes a pseudogene. The CDR3 is made up of 16 amino acids. The chain's CDR3 is CASSNPPHRLGTEAFF. CDR3 sequence (DNA): TGTGCCAGCAGCAATCCCCCGCACAGGTTGGGCACTGAAGCTTTCTTT.

This clone showed up just a few times. The rearrangement links TRBV6-4 to TRBJ2-3; D may be TRBD2 (6 bases). Per germline, CDR1 MRHNA and CDR2 SNTAGT. Deletions cut 3 bases from V and 5 bases from J, with 9 bases between. The CDR3 has 13 amino acids. The CDR3 region is CASSEWRGDTQYF. Here the CDR3 DNA reads TGTGCCAGCAGTGAATGGAGGGGAGATACGCAGTATTTT.

The chain has TRBV2 and TRBJ1-5, with TRBD1 identical over 8 bases. Trimming cost V 8 bases and J 2 bases; bases outside gene matches: 2. The CDR3 consists of 13 residues. The germline V gene has CDR1 SNHLY and CDR2 FYNNEI. The chain's CDR3 is CASLGQGNQPQHF. CDR3 DNA sequence: TGTGCCAGCCTGGGACAGGGCAATCAGCCCCAGCATTTT.

This chain connects TRBV27 to TRBJ2-3; 9 bases match TRBD2. The V gene end was trimmed by 8 bases and the J gene end by 2 bases; junction bases not matched to a gene: 2. CDR3 length: 13 residues. Germline CDR1 MNHEY, CDR2 SMNVEV (reference sequence). The CDR3 reads CASRLADTDTQYF. CDR3 DNA: TGTGCCAGCCGACTAGCGGACACAGATACGCAGTATTTT.

The J gene is TRBJ1-1, the V gene TRBV30; tentative D call: TRBD1 (5 bases). This CDR3 contains 13 residues. The V gene's germline CDR1 is GTSNPN and CDR2 SVGIG (reference sequence). V was trimmed by 0 bases and J by 5 bases, leaving 10 bases between them. The CDR3 DNA reads as TGTGCCTGGAGTGTGGGGGGTTTAACTGAAGCTTTCTTT. Protein product: CAWSVGGLTEAFF.